This T cell receptor (beta chain) emerged from a study of cytomegalovirus exposure and HLA in healthy donors. About the study: Among the roughly 370 genotyped donors, 81% were placed in the Caucasian-associated ancestry cluster.

Primers for the PCR totalled 60 Vbeta and 13 Jbeta. Sequencing was performed with immunoSEQ multiplex PCR; in TCRdb, only in-frame clones are kept and a portion is missing. The data hold 35,000 to 50,000 clones, with 64% observed a single time. On this clone: Its antigen is undetermined.

V lost 2 bases and J 9 bases, leaving 23 bases between the germline ends. This CDR3 contains 18 residues. Germline V gene sequence: CDR1 SGHDN, CDR2 FVKESK. Overall study results and limits: Rare TCR sequences predominated, though certain public TCRs were found in many donors. Analysis performed later showed TCR beta chains linked to HLA being more clonally expanded than equally common others. Per published accounts, TCR beta sequences correctly predicted the HLA-A and HLA-B alleles of most subjects.

The sequenced sample was PBMCs. The chain combines TRBV14 with TRBJ1-6; the D gene is possibly TRBD1 (5 bases). The clonotype was recovered from a human donor in good health. The CDR3 DNA follows: TGTGCCAGCAGCCAAAGGGGCCGGTTCTTTTCAAGGGGTTCACCCCTCCACTTT. It is translated as CASSQRGRFFSRGSPLHF.